The present T cell receptor beta chain was sequenced within a study of vaccination and CD4 T cells after COVID-19. Study-level information: Investigators took post-vaccine samples a median approximately 72 days after dose two, within a range of 14 to 241. Study-level results: Spike mono-reactivity was the property of 304 of 307 vaccine-specific clones in convalescent patients. Median numbers of SARS-CoV-2-reactive clonotypes increased from roughly 21 to 40 (not a significant change).

Of note for this clonotype: The antigen is unknown.

Oncomine TCR Beta short-read sequencing was applied to DNA from cultured CD4+ T cells. Using its own MiXCR run on the PCR reads, TCRdb lists one record per CDR3 protein. The sample has more than 15,000 distinct CDR3 sequences, about two fifths seen once. Treatment: roughly 10-day PBMC culture with coronavirus spike peptide pools or control peptides (ViraFEST assay). Using peptide pools, antigen-specific T cells were expanded in ViraFEST before TCRs were sequenced. This CDR3 is built from 15 residues. V lost 5 bases and J lost 7, with 17 bases in between. Germline CDR1 and CDR2: MDHEN and SYDVKM. The chain couples TRBV28 to TRBJ1-4; weak D call: TRBD1 (6 bases). This clonotype was obtained from a human donor who had recovered from COVID-19. Input material: CD4+ T cells from blood, cultured in vitro. CDR3 sequence reads: CASSLQGGRGEKLFF. The CDR3 nucleotides read TGTGCCAGCAGTCTACAGGGCGGTCGTGGTGAAAAACTGTTTTTT.